Listed here are 5 T cell receptor beta chains from one sample, sequenced in a study of blood T cells in healthy people across ages. Alongside a J-beta primer mix, a sample-barcoded 5' primer served in a second PCR lasting about 7 to 12 cycles. MiXCR was run by TCRdb on the 5' RACE reads, yielding one entry per CDR3 protein. The top ten hold about an eighth of the sample, which has some 900,000 distinct CDR3 sequences, around 48% seen once. Source material: blood. These receptors all come from a man aged 30 to 45 in good health.

The chain is built from TRBV30 and TRBJ2-5; 16 positions agree with TRBD2. The V segment lost 0 bases and the J segment 5 bases; nucleotides outside the gene matches: 6. Germline V gives CDR1 GTSNPN, CDR2 SVGIG (reference sequence). CDR3 length equals 17 residues. CDR3 sequence: CAWSVRGLAGGGETQYF. The CDR3, as DNA: TGTGCCTGGAGTGTTCGGGGACTAGCGGGAGGGGGGGAGACCCAGTACTTC. Supplemented by reference TRBV30 and TRBJ2-5, the full variable domain reads SQTIHQWPATLVQPVGSPLSLECTVEGTSNPNLYWYRQAAGRGLQLLFYSVGIGQISSEVPQNLSASRPQDRQFILSSKKLLLSDSGFYLCAWSVRGLAGGGETQYFGPGTRLLVL.

The V gene is TRBV4-1, the J gene TRBJ2-5; no firm D call. V was trimmed by 3 bases and J by 2 bases, leaving 13 bases between them. The CDR3 covers 15 residues. Germline CDR1 MGHRA, CDR2 YSYEKL. CDR3 sequence reads: CASSQLTSAQETQYF. The CDR3 nucleotides are TGCGCCAGCAGCCAGCTCACATCGGCTCAAGAGACCCAGTACTTC.

This clonotype turned up a few times. The chain combines TRBV19 with TRBJ1-5; the D gene is possibly TRBD1 (5 bases). The germline V and J ends were trimmed by 2 bases and 7 bases, with 12 bases remaining between them. Germline V CDR1 and CDR2: LNHDA, SQIVND (reference sequence). The CDR3 is 14 residues long. The CDR3 DNA reads as TGTGCCAGTAGTATAACCGCCGGGGGGCAGCCCCAGCATTTT. Translating it yields CASSITAGGQPQHF.

This clonotype occurred a few times. This chain uses TRBV18 with TRBJ2-4, with TRBD1 matching over 8 bases. In germline, CDR1 is KGHSH, CDR2 LQKENI. The V and J ends lost 0 bases and 1 base, in that order; junction bases with no gene match: 2. The CDR3 is made up of 16 amino acids. DNA for the CDR3: TGTGCCAGCTCACCACCGGGGACAGGTGCCAAAAACATTCAGTACTTC. This gives the protein CASSPPGTGAKNIQYF. The full variable domain, its missing parts supplied by reference TRBV18 and TRBJ2-4, is NAGVMQNPRHLVRRRGQEARLRCSPMKGHSHVYWYRQLPEEGLKFMVYLQKENIIDESGMPKERFSAEFPKEGPSILRIQQVVRGDSAAYFCASSPPGTGAKNIQYFGAGTRLSVL.

A single count supports this clonotype. The rearrangement uses TRBV27 and TRBJ1-5; TRBD1 is a possible D gene (5 bases). Germline CDR1 reads MNHEY; CDR2 reads SMNVEV (reference sequence). The CDR3 extends over 12 amino acids. V was clipped by 5 bases and J by 7 bases, with 9 bases between them. The CDR3 DNA reads as TGTGCCAGCAGTATGGGGGGACAGCCCCAGCATTTT. Its protein is CASSMGGQPQHF.